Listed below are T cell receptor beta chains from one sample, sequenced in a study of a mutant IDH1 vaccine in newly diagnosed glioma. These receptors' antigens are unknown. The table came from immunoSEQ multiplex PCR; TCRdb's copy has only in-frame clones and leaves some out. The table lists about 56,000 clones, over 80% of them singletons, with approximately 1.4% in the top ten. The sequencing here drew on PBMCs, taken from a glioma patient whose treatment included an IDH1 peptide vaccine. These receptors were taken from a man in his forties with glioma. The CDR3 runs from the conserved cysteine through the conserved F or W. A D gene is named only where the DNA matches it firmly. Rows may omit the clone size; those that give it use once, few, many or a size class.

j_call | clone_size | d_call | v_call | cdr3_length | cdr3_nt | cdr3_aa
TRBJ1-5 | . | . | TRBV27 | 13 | TGTGCCAGCAGTACCACCCAGAATCAGCCCCAGCATTTT | CASSTTQNQPQHF
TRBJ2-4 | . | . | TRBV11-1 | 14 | TGTGCCAGCAGCTTAAATCAACTGGGGAACATTCAGTACTTC | CASSLNQLGNIQYF
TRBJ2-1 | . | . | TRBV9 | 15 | TGTGCCAGCAGCGTAGAGGCGGGGAAATACAATGAGCAGTTCTTC | CASSVEAGKYNEQFF
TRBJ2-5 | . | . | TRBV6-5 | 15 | TGTGCCAGCAGTTACGGGACCGCACGGTCAGAGACCCAGTACTTC | CASSYGTARSETQYF
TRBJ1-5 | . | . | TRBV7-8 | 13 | TGTGCCAGTACCGACAGTCGCAATCAGCCCCAGCATTTT | CASTDSRNQPQHF
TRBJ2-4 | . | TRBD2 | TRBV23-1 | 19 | TGCGCCAGCAGTCAAAGTTCCTCCCCCTTCGGGGGGGGCATGGACATTCAGTACTTC | CASSQSSSPFGGGMDIQYF
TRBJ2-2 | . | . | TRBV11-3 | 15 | TGTGCCAGCAGCCCTCGAGGGACAAACACCGGGGAGCTGTTTTTT | CASSPRGTNTGELFF
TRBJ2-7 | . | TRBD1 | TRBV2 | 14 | TGTGCCGCTGGGGGACAGGTTTCAACCTACGAGCAGTACTTC | CAAGGQVSTYEQYF
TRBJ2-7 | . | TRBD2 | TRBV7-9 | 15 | TGTGCCAGCAGCGACAGGACTAGCGGGAGGGTCGAGCAGTACTTC | CASSDRTSGRVEQYF
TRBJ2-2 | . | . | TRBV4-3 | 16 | TGCGCCAGCAGCCAAGAGCCGGCTTCGAACACCGGGGAGCTGTTTTTT | CASSQEPASNTGELFF
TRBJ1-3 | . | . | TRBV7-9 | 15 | TGTGCCAGCAGCTTAAGGCAGGGCTCTGGAAACACCATATATTTT | CASSLRQGSGNTIYF
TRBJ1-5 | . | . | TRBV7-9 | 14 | TGTGCCAGCAGCGGGAGGGGATTCAATCAGCCCCAGCATTTT | CASSGRGFNQPQHF
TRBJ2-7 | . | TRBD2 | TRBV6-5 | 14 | TGTGCCAGCAGGAGCGGGATCCTTTCCTACGAGCAGTACTTC | CASRSGILSYEQYF
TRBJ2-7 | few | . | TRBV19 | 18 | TGTGCCAGTAGTATATCCTTCGGGTCTTTATACAAGGGCTACGAGCAGTACTTC | CASSISFGSLYKGYEQYF
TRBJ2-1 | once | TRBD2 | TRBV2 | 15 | TGTGCCAGCAGAGATAGCGGGATATCCTACAATGAGCAGTTCTTC | CASRDSGISYNEQFF